A single sample gave rise to the 26 T cell receptor beta chains below, sequenced in a study of cytomegalovirus exposure and HLA in healthy donors. PCR used 60 Vbeta primers and 13 Jbeta primers. Method: immunoSEQ multiplex PCR; TCRdb's copy keeps in-frame clones and lacks some. This table holds about 120,000 clones, 75% to 90% found once. Sequences were obtained from PBMCs. The receptors were sampled from a man aged 25-45 years in good health and CMV-seropositive.

The rearrangement links TRBV5-1 to TRBJ1-5; D is undetermined. Germline V gene sequence: CDR1 SGHRS, CDR2 YFSETQ. V gave up 0 bases and J gave up 3 bases, with 13 bases separating them. The CDR3 contains 16 residues. CDR3 sequence reads: CASSLGEGGDNQPQHF. DNA for the CDR3: TGCGCCAGCAGCTTGGGCGAGGGCGGGGACAATCAGCCCCAGCATTTT.

In the case of this clone: Germline and junction disagree at one end, which may indicate a read error. This chain links TRBV30 with TRBJ2-6, with TRBD2 matching over 12 bases. CDR3 size: 14 residues. The germline CDR1 and CDR2 sequences are GTSNPN and SVGIG (reference sequence). CDR3 sequence (DNA): TGTGCCGGGACTAGCGGGTCTGGGGCCAACGGCCTGACTTTC. Amino acids: CAGTSGSGANGLTF.

This clone was found once. The chain has TRBV7-9 and TRBJ1-2; D might be TRBD1 (5 bases). The germline V gene encodes CDR1 SEHNR and CDR2 FQNEAQ (reference sequence). The V end lost 5 bases, the J end lost 8 bases, and 21 bases lay between the germline ends. The CDR3 covers 15 residues. This chain's CDR3 is CASSPLEDGEGGYTF. CDR3 nucleotides: TGTGCCAGCAGCCCCCTGGAGGATGGGGAGGGGGGCTACACCTTC.

The chain recombines TRBV2 with TRBJ1-4; 7 bases are a match to TRBD1. The CDR3 spans 14 residues. V lost 1 base and J lost 7; bases outside the gene matches: 3. Germline values: CDR1 SNHLY, CDR2 FYNNEI. As DNA, the CDR3 is TGTGCCAGCAGTGAAGACAGGGGCGGTGAAAAACTGTTTTTT. Protein: CASSEDRGGEKLFF.

The chain joins TRBV7-9 to TRBJ2-1; 8 nucleotides align to TRBD2. After removal of 5 bases from V and 4 bases from J, the junction contained 13 bases not matched to a gene. The CDR3 loop spans 17 amino acids. Germline loops: CDR1 SEHNR, CDR2 FQNEAQ (reference sequence). The CDR3 DNA reads as TGTGCCAGCAGCCCAAGAGTACTTAGCGGGGTTTACAATGAGCAGTTCTTC. Translating gives CASSPRVLSGVYNEQFF.

The rearrangement links TRBV6-5 to TRBJ1-6, with 7 bases matching TRBD1. Germline trimming cut 2 bases from V and 3 bases from J; bases unmatched to any gene: 1. CDR1 is MNHEY, CDR2 SVGAGI, per germline. There are 15 residues in the CDR3. The CDR3 bases are TGTGCCAGCAGTTACCGGGACAGCTATAATTCACCCCTCCACTTT. Protein: CASSYRDSYNSPLHF.

J is TRBJ1-3 and V is TRBV5-1, with no clear D. The CDR3 loop spans 12 amino acids. In germline, CDR1 is SGHRS, CDR2 YFSETQ. V was shortened by 4 bases and J by 1 base, with 3 bases between the two germline ends. CDR3 amino acids: CASSQSGNTIYF. CDR3 DNA: TGCGCCAGCAGCCAGTCTGGAAACACCATATATTTT.

This clone has a handful of counts. V usage is TRBV6-5 and J usage is TRBJ1-6, with no clear D. V lost 4 bases to trimming and J lost 7 bases, with 11 bases between them. The CDR3 has 14 amino acids. Germline V gives CDR1 MNHEY, CDR2 SVGAGI. CDR3 bases: TGTGCCAGCAGTTCCGCGTTATGGAATTCACCCCTCCACTTT. Encoded protein: CASSSALWNSPLHF.

This clone was seen a few times. The J gene is TRBJ2-5, the V gene TRBV6-1, with D maybe TRBD2 (6 bases). Trimming took off 4 bases at V and 2 bases at J, with 14 bases between the two ends. Looked up from germline, CDR1 is MNHNS and CDR2 is SASEGT. The CDR3 is 15 amino acids. CDR3 coding DNA: TGTGCCAGCAGTGTCCTGATGGGGGGTCAAGAGACCCAGTACTTC. Protein: CASSVLMGGQETQYF.

This sequence joins TRBV19 and TRBJ2-6; TRBD1 is a possible D gene (6 bases). Germline V gene data show CDR1 as LNHDA and CDR2 as SQIVND (reference sequence). V was pared by 6 bases and J by 1 base, with 10 bases between. This CDR3 region has 15 residues. The DNA for the CDR3 is TGTGCCAGTAGCAACAGGGTTTCTGGGGCCAACGTCCTGACTTTC. Its translation is CASSNRVSGANVLTF. The entire variable domain, with the rest obtained from reference TRBV19 and TRBJ2-6, is as follows: DGGITQSPKYLFRKEGQNVTLSCEQNLNHDAMYWYRQDPGQGLRLIYYSQIVNDFQKGDIAEGYSVSREKKESFPLTVTSAQKNPTAFYLCASSNRVSGANVLTFGAGSRLTVL.

V usage is TRBV5-6 and J usage is TRBJ2-7; 9 nucleotides match TRBD1. The CDR3 has 15 amino acids. The V and J ends lost 4 bases and 7 bases, in that order; junction bases with no gene match: 12. Germline CDR1 SGHDT, CDR2 YYEEEE. CDR3 amino acids: CASSPGTGPPTEQYF. Written as DNA, the CDR3 is TGTGCCAGCAGCCCTGGGACAGGGCCCCCTACGGAGCAGTACTTC.

This chain uses TRBV9 with TRBJ1-3; 10 positions match TRBD1. The CDR3 runs 20 residues. V lost 3 bases and J lost 0; bases outside the gene matches: 15. Germline CDR1 and CDR2: SGDLS and YYNGEE. The CDR3 DNA sequence: TGTGCCAGCAGCGCGTTAGTCCCGGGACAGGGGTCGGGCTCTGGAAACACCATATATTTT. This translates into CASSALVPGQGSGSGNTIYF.

This clone was observed a handful of times. V and J are TRBV6-5 and TRBJ2-2; 9 positions agree with TRBD1. Per the germline V gene, CDR1 is MNHEY and CDR2 is SVGAGI. The CDR3 has 15 residues. V was clipped by 6 bases and J by 3 bases; unmatched bases: 5. CDR3 sequence: CASSGTGHDTGELFF. The CDR3 nucleotides are TGTGCCAGCAGCGGGACAGGGCACGACACCGGGGAGCTGTTTTTT.

V usage is TRBV6-4 and J usage is TRBJ1-2, with D possibly being TRBD1 (5 bases). Germline loops: CDR1 MRHNA, CDR2 SNTAGT. V was pared by 2 bases and J by 4 bases, with 8 bases between. This CDR3 spans 13 amino acids. The CDR3 region has the DNA TGTGCCAGCAGTGACGGCGGGGGCTATGGCTACACCTTC. Translated: CASSDGGGYGYTF.

The genes are TRBV5-1 and TRBJ2-2; 7 bases are a match to TRBD1. Looked up from germline, CDR1 is SGHRS and CDR2 is YFSETQ. The CDR3 is made up of 14 amino acids. Germline trimming cut 5 bases from V and 4 bases from J; bases unmatched to any gene: 5. This chain's CDR3 is CASRDRRLTGELFF. In DNA, the CDR3 is TGCGCCAGCAGGGACAGGAGGCTCACCGGGGAGCTGTTTTTT.

Written as DNA, the CDR3 is TGTGCCAGCAGCTTAGAGGGTGGACAGGTTAGCAATCAGCCCCAGCATTTT. The encoded protein is CASSLEGGQVSNQPQHF. The chain links TRBV7-8 to TRBJ1-5, with 7 bases fitting TRBD1. The CDR3 runs to 17 residues. J lost 0 bases, V lost 1 base, and 6 bases had no gene match. Germline CDR1 reads SGHVS; CDR2 reads FQNEAQ.

The chain employs TRBV7-2 and TRBJ1-3; D is ambiguous. Germline-derived CDR1 and CDR2 are SGHTA and FQGNSA. The V gene lost 0 bases and the J gene lost 2 bases, with 8 bases spanning the gap. The CDR3 is 15 residues long. The CDR3 loop is CASSLASGPGNTIYF. The CDR3, as DNA: TGTGCCAGCAGCTTAGCTAGCGGGCCTGGAAACACCATATATTTT.

The chain recombines TRBV10-1 with TRBJ2-2, with a tentative D call TRBD2 (7 bases). The germline gives CDR1 WNHNN, CDR2 SYGVQD (reference sequence). There are 19 residues in the CDR3. Trimming took 5 bases from V and 1 from J, leaving 23 bases between them. CDR3: CASSTSRGGVGKNTGELFF. The CDR3 coding sequence is TGCGCCAGCAGTACCTCCAGAGGGGGGGTCGGAAAGAACACCGGGGAGCTGTTTTTT.

The rearrangement uses TRBV7-8 and TRBJ2-1; 8 bases agree with TRBD2. V was pared by 2 bases and J by 7 bases, with 13 bases of the junction left unmatched. This CDR3 region has 17 residues. Germline V CDR1 and CDR2: SGHVS, FQNEAQ. The CDR3, as DNA: TGTGCCAGCAGCTTACGTGGAGAGGACCCGGGGGGGAATGAGCAGTTCTTC. It codes for CASSLRGEDPGGNEQFF.

This clone was seen just once. The rearrangement links TRBV29-1 to TRBJ2-5; 15 nucleotides line up with TRBD2. The germline CDR1 and CDR2 sequences are SQVTM and ANQGSEA. CDR3 length: 15 amino acids. The V gene end was trimmed by 8 bases and the J gene end by 2 bases; junction bases not matched to a gene: 6. The CDR3 DNA reads TGCAGCTGGGGACTAGCGGGGGGCCCACAAGAGACCCAGTACTTC. Translation gives CSWGLAGGPQETQYF.

The chain couples TRBV19 to TRBJ2-3, with D perhaps TRBD2 (6 bases). V was trimmed by 8 bases and J by 0 bases, leaving 12 bases between them. The CDR3 sequence is 14 residues long. The germline gives CDR1 LNHDA, CDR2 SQIVND (reference sequence). CDR3 in amino acids: CASSGLFSTDTQYF. CDR3 DNA sequence: TGTGCCAGTTCGGGACTCTTCAGCACAGATACGCAGTATTTT.

The V call is TRBV19, the J call TRBJ1-6; the D gene is possibly TRBD1 (6 bases). The V gene lost 2 bases and the J gene lost 8 bases, with 10 bases spanning the gap. Germline assignment: CDR1 LNHDA and CDR2 SQIVND (reference sequence). The CDR3 has 14 residues. The CDR3 spells CASSIRQEDSPLHF. For the CDR3, the DNA is TGTGCCAGTAGTATACGACAGGAAGATTCACCCCTCCACTTT. The whole variable domain, remainder taken from reference TRBV19 and TRBJ1-6, is DGGITQSPKYLFRKEGQNVTLSCEQNLNHDAMYWYRQDPGQGLRLIYYSQIVNDFQKGDIAEGYSVSREKKESFPLTVTSAQKNPTAFYLCASSIRQEDSPLHFGNGTRLTVT.

The V call is TRBV6-6, the J call TRBJ1-1; D is unresolved. Between the trimmed V and J ends, which lost 5 bases and 0 bases, there was a span of 10 bases. Germline values: CDR1 MNHNY, CDR2 SVGAGI (reference sequence). CDR3 length: 14 residues. The CDR3 protein is CASSDPGLNTEAFF. The CDR3, as DNA: TGTGCCAGCAGTGACCCGGGATTGAACACTGAAGCTTTCTTT.

This clone came up a few times. This CDR3 is also generated by other DNA sequences in the sample. J is TRBJ2-7 and V is TRBV10-1, with D perhaps TRBD1 (6 bases). The CDR3 runs to 15 residues. Looked up from germline, CDR1 is WNHNN and CDR2 is SYGVQD (reference sequence). With 0 bases removed from V and 2 bases from J, the gap between germline ends came to 11 bases. The CDR3 spells CASSESRDTTYEQYF. The CDR3 region has the DNA TGCGCCAGCAGTGAGTCCCGGGACACCACCTACGAGCAGTACTTC.

The V and J genes are TRBV7-3 and TRBJ2-5; no reliable D call. From germline, CDR1 is SGHTA and CDR2 FQGTGA. With 0 bases removed from V and 5 bases from J, the gap between germline ends came to 16 bases. The CDR3 spans 16 residues. The CDR3: CASSLTGRRSRETQYF. In DNA form, the CDR3 reads TGTGCCAGCAGCTTAACCGGCAGAAGATCGAGGGAGACCCAGTACTTC.

The chain couples TRBV9 to TRBJ2-2, with 7 bases matching TRBD1. Trimming removed 3 bases from V and 7 bases from J; junction bases left unmatched: 9. This CDR3 spans 15 amino acids. The V gene's germline CDR1 is SGDLS and CDR2 YYNGEE. The CDR3 region has the DNA TGTGCCAGCAGCGCGAGACAGGGCGTTAGCGGGGAGCTGTTTTTT. Its translation is CASSARQGVSGELFF. The entire variable domain, with the rest obtained from reference TRBV9 and TRBJ2-2, is as follows: DSGVTQTPKHLITATGQRVTLRCSPRSGDLSVYWYQQSLDQGLQFLIQYYNGEERAKGNILERFSAQQFPDLHSELNLSSLELGDSALYFCASSARQGVSGELFFGEGSRLTVL.